This TCR beta chain was obtained from a study of Tregs in tolerant kidney transplant recipients (dated by TCRdb to between 2018 and 2020). Concerning the study at large: Before combined kidney and bone marrow transplantation, this study identified donor-specific regulatory T cells using TCRbeta sequencing and then followed those same cells after transplant. TCRbeta repertoire sequencing was used in a few healthy controls to compare several methods for expanding Tregs specific for an allogeneic donor.

The germline V gene provides CDR1 ENHRY and CDR2 SYGVKD. From the cysteine through the phenylalanine, the CDR3 covers 12 amino acids. The only DNA kept is the CDR3, 36 bases in frame from the first base. V trim: 10 bases; J trim: 0 bases; unmatched bases: 3. This clone was observed a handful of times. The antigen this receptor binds is unknown. No quality values exist for individual bases; no much larger clone is one base distant. Unstimulated Tregs (CD4+CD25+CD127-), CD4+ non-Tregs (CD4+CD25-), CD4 and CD8 cells were FACS-sorted from thawed PBMCs. Blood from healthy controls was obtained either as purchased buffy coats or from healthy volunteers. Healthy control blood was processed by Ficoll density gradient to PBMCs and cryopreserved; patient PBMCs were collected before and after transplant. For TCRbeta CDR3 sequencing, genomic DNA was extracted from sorted cells using the QIAGEN DNeasy Blood and Tissue Kit. High-throughput TCRbeta CDR3 sequencing, including PCR amplification with bias correction and internal controls, was performed commercially through immunoSEQ. On the study's bioinformatics: Unique productive TCRbeta sequences were defined by CDR3 nucleotide sequence where primers matched, and otherwise by CDR3 amino acid sequence together with Vbeta and Jbeta genes. Sorting error was corrected by removing sequences shared between sorted populations at a frequency ratio of 2:1 or less, and the remaining shared sequences were assigned to the higher population. Sequences were defined as donor-reactive when expanded at least 5-fold in CFSE-low cells versus unstimulated cells and present at a frequency of at least 0.01% in CFSE-low cells. Jensen-Shannon divergence, calculated on the top 100 TCRbeta sequences ranked by frequency, was used to quantify repertoire divergence. For any sample with multiple sequencing runs, sorting error was corrected in each run separately before the runs were pooled. Imported from immuneACCESS, the table was reduced by TCRdb to in-frame sequences with V and J called. These copies leave out some clones; in studies compared against another copy, an unresolved V gene accounts for under half, and the cause of the remainder is not known. D and trimming were read from the DNA, whereas the V and J calls and clone size are those reported in that table. The sample table records roughly 250,000 clones; approximately 84% of these occur just once. Under 0.65% of the sample goes to the ten largest clones.

What the research found in general, with its limitations: Because the study included only a small number of patients, the results must be confirmed in larger populations and under other immunosuppression protocols. Biological reproducibility was not directly assessed, although technical replication error appeared to be minimal. Expanding Tregs with activated donor B cells appeared to identify the most biologically relevant and donor-specific TCRbeta repertoire.

Sequencing was performed on CD4+ T cells from blood. Recombination connected TRBV10-3 to TRBJ2-7; TRBD1 matches 7 bases in the middle. The clonotype comes from a human donor in good health. The DNA sequence is TGTGCCACCGCAGGGGGCTCCTACGAGCAGTACTTC. It translates as CATAGGSYEQYF.